The 23 T cell receptor beta chains below come from one sample, sequenced in a study of OX40 agonist ivuxolimab in advanced cancers. Sequencing was performed with immunoSEQ multiplex PCR; in TCRdb, only in-frame clones are kept and a portion is missing. The table shows around 46,000 clones, with about 89% occurring only once. The source material was CD4+ or CD8+ T cells sorted from blood, sampled in a trial of the OX40 agonist ivuxolimab. The receptors come from an adult with an advanced solid tumor such as melanoma, head and neck, liver or kidney cancer.

The V and J genes are TRBV9 and TRBJ2-7; 7 bases agree with TRBD2. Germline CDR1 is SGDLS and CDR2 is YYNGEE. This CDR3 spans 12 amino acids. With V trimmed by 4 bases and J by 3 bases, 1 base remained unmatched. This chain's CDR3 is CASSRGDYEQYF. For the CDR3, the DNA is TGTGCCAGCAGCCGGGGGGACTACGAGCAGTACTTC.

V is TRBV18 and J is TRBJ2-7; D is undetermined. The CDR3 spans 15 residues. Trimming pared 3 bases from V and 2 bases from J, leaving 14 bases between. Germline CDR1 is KGHSH and CDR2 is LQKENI. The CDR3 protein is CASSPQKTSTYEQYF. The CDR3 DNA follows: TGTGCCAGCTCACCCCAGAAGACCTCGACCTACGAGCAGTACTTC.

The V and J genes are TRBV10-3 and TRBJ2-7; D is unclear. V shed 3 bases and J shed 0 bases, with 6 bases lying between them. The germline gives CDR1 ENHRY, CDR2 SYGVKD. The CDR3 extends over 13 amino acids. The CDR3 region is CAISDDNSYEQYF. The CDR3 coding sequence is TGTGCCATCAGTGACGACAACTCCTACGAGCAGTACTTC.

The V gene is TRBV6-1, the J gene TRBJ2-7; the D is unclear. The CDR3 is 12 amino acids. Trimming stripped 3 bases from V and 3 bases from J, with 6 bases between. CDR1 MNHNS and CDR2 SASEGT come from the germline V gene. The DNA for the CDR3 is TGTGCCAGCAGTGAGACAAGCTACGAGCAGTACTTC. It encodes CASSETSYEQYF.

This chain joins TRBV2 and TRBJ1-1; D might be TRBD1 (6 bases). Trimming left V 10 bases short and J 4 bases short, with 19 bases between. Germline V gene sequence: CDR1 SNHLY, CDR2 FYNNEI. CDR3 length equals 14 residues. In DNA, the CDR3 is TGTGCCACTTCAGGACAGAACATAATCACTGAAGCTTTCTTT. It codes for CATSGQNIITEAFF.

This chain uses TRBV4-1 with TRBJ2-1; D is tentatively TRBD1 or TRBD2 (6 bases each). CDR1 and CDR2 (germline): MGHRA, YSYEKL. This CDR3 contains 15 residues. V dropped 4 bases and J dropped 3 bases, with 13 bases sitting between them. The CDR3 sequence is CASSPSGGLYNEQFF. The CDR3 region has the DNA TGCGCCAGCAGCCCTAGTGGGGGGCTCTACAATGAGCAGTTCTTC.

The chain uses TRBV27 and TRBJ2-7, with D perhaps TRBD2 (7 bases). This CDR3 contains 15 residues. V was cut by 4 bases and J by 6 bases, with 19 bases left in between. Per the germline V gene, CDR1 is MNHEY and CDR2 is SMNVEV (reference sequence). CDR3 nucleotide sequence: TGTGCCAGCAGTTACGTAGGGAGGGGGTACGGCGAGCAGTACTTC. Residues: CASSYVGRGYGEQYF.

By share, this clone ranks as medium-sized (0.01 to 0.1%). The V gene is TRBV6-5, the J gene TRBJ2-1; D might be TRBD1 or TRBD2, each matching 5 bases. The length of the CDR3 is 14 residues. Trimming removed 5 bases from V and 7 bases from J, with 15 bases in between. CDR1 MNHEY and CDR2 SVGAGI come from the germline V gene. The CDR3 DNA sequence: TGTGCCAGCAGTCGCAGGACGGGGCAAAATGAGCAGTTCTTC. Translation gives CASSRRTGQNEQFF.

J is TRBJ2-5 and V is TRBV7-9; D remains unclear. V was trimmed by 5 bases and J by 1 base, leaving 11 bases between them. The CDR3 is made up of 14 amino acids. The germline V gene encodes CDR1 SEHNR and CDR2 FQNEAQ (reference sequence). In DNA, the CDR3 is TGTGCCAGCAGCCTAGACACCATCCAAGAGACCCAGTACTTC. This codes for CASSLDTIQETQYF. The full variable domain, completed using reference TRBV7-9 and TRBJ2-5, is DTGVSQNPRHKITKRGQNVTFRCDPISEHNRLYWYRQTLGQGPEFLTYFQNEAQLEKSRLLSDRFSAERPKGSFSTLEIQRTEQGDSAMYLCASSLDTIQETQYFGPGTRLLVL.

The CDR3 nucleotides read TGTGCCAGCAGTTACGGACTTTCGAGGGACGAGCAGTACTTC. Residues: CASSYGLSRDEQYF. J is TRBJ2-7 and V is TRBV6-5; a weak D match, TRBD2 (5 bases). Germline V lookup: CDR1 MNHEY, CDR2 SVGAGI. V gave up 2 bases and J gave up 5 bases, with 13 bases separating them. CDR3 length: 14 amino acids.

The chain combines TRBV11-2 with TRBJ1-2, with 8 positions matching TRBD1. In germline, CDR1 is SGHAT, CDR2 FQNNGV. The CDR3 spans 16 residues. The J segment lost 4 bases and the V segment lost 7 bases, leaving 14 bases of the junction unmatched. DNA for the CDR3: TGTGCCAGCACTGAAATAGGACAGGGAAGTCCCTATGGCTACACCTTC. Its translation is CASTEIGQGSPYGYTF.

This clone was seen once. V gene TRBV5-6 combines with J gene TRBJ1-3; maybe TRBD1 (5 bases). The CDR3 covers 15 residues. Germline V CDR1 and CDR2: SGHDT, YYEEEE. V was cut by 2 bases and J by 0 bases, with 9 bases left in between. The CDR3 loop is CASSFGARSGNTIYF. CDR3 coding DNA: TGTGCCAGCAGCTTTGGGGCTCGCTCTGGAAACACCATATATTTT.

The chain couples TRBV2 to TRBJ1-2; 8 bases agree with TRBD1. CDR1 and CDR2 (germline): SNHLY, FYNNEI. This CDR3 contains 14 residues. The J segment lost 6 bases and the V segment lost 5 bases, leaving 8 bases of the junction unmatched. The DNA for the CDR3 is TGTGCCAGCAGTACCAGCCAACAGGGGGATGGCTACACCTTC. This sequence encodes CASSTSQQGDGYTF.

CDR3 region: CASSQVWGGLEEQYF. The CDR3 coding sequence is TGCGCCAGCAGCCAAGTCTGGGGGGGCTTGGAGGAGCAGTACTTC. V is TRBV4-1 and J is TRBJ2-7; weak D call: TRBD2 (7 bases). The CDR3 is 15 residues long. With 1 base removed from V and 7 bases from J, the gap between germline ends came to 17 bases. Germline-derived CDR1 and CDR2 are MGHRA and YSYEKL.

V usage is TRBV6-5 and J usage is TRBJ1-5; D remains unclear. Trimming took 2 bases from V and 4 from J, leaving 15 bases between them. This CDR3 comprises 16 residues. Germline V gene sequence: CDR1 MNHEY, CDR2 SVGAGI. CDR3 protein: CASSYGRGRVNQPQHF. The CDR3 DNA sequence: TGTGCCAGCAGTTACGGCCGGGGAAGGGTTAATCAGCCCCAGCATTTT.

This clone turned up a few times. The V call is TRBV11-2, the J call TRBJ2-1; 7 positions match TRBD2. Trimming removed 5 bases from V and 0 bases from J; junction bases left unmatched: 7. The length of the CDR3 is 16 residues. Germline CDR1 SGHAT, CDR2 FQNNGV. The CDR3 loop is CASSGVGDYSYNEQFF. CDR3 in DNA: TGTGCCAGCAGCGGAGTGGGGGACTACTCCTACAATGAGCAGTTCTTC. The full variable domain, rest sourced from reference TRBV11-2 and TRBJ2-1, is EAGVAQSPRYKIIEKRQSVAFWCNPISGHATLYWYQQILGQGPKLLIQFQNNGVVDDSQLPKDRFSAERLKGVDSTLKIQPAKLEDSAVYLCASSGVGDYSYNEQFFGPGTRLTVL.

The chain recombines TRBV28 with TRBJ2-5; 9 nucleotides agree with TRBD1. CDR1 and CDR2 from the germline V gene are MDHEN and SYDVKM. Germline trimming cut 5 bases from V and 1 base from J; bases unmatched to any gene: 8. This CDR3 comprises 16 residues. In DNA, the CDR3 is TGTGCCAGCAGTACCCCCGGGACAGGGTTCCAAGAGACCCAGTACTTC. Residues: CASSTPGTGFQETQYF.

The rearrangement uses TRBV29-1 and TRBJ2-1, with 10 bases lining up with TRBD1. Germline CDR1 and CDR2: SQVTM and ANQGSEA. J was trimmed by 4 bases and V by 1 base; bases with no gene match: 7. The CDR3 is 16 amino acids. Here the CDR3 reads CSVEGQGAKHYNEQFF. CDR3 coding DNA: TGCAGCGTTGAAGGACAGGGGGCGAAACATTACAATGAGCAGTTCTTC.

V and J are TRBV6-4 and TRBJ1-1; D unclear. Germline values: CDR1 MRHNA, CDR2 SNTAGT. Trimming took 3 bases from V and 2 from J, leaving 7 bases between them. This CDR3 has 13 amino acids. CDR3 amino acids: CASSEGLNTEAFF. For the CDR3, the DNA is TGTGCCAGCAGTGAAGGCCTAAACACTGAAGCTTTCTTT.

This clone was observed a few times. The chain carries TRBV5-7 and TRBJ2-3; tentatively, D is TRBD2 (5 bases). TRBV5-7 is designated an ORF whose function remains uncertain. V was cut by 4 bases and J by 3 bases, with 12 bases left in between. The CDR3 contains 14 residues. The CDR3 reads CASSPEEGTDTQYF. The CDR3 coding sequence is TGTGCCAGCAGCCCGGAGGAAGGTACAGATACGCAGTATTTT.

The chain is built from TRBV27 and TRBJ2-7; unclear D gene. CDR3 size: 14 residues. Between the trimmed V and J ends, which lost 6 bases and 3 bases, there was a span of 15 bases. The germline V gene encodes CDR1 MNHEY and CDR2 SMNVEV (reference sequence). The CDR3 nucleotides read TGTGCCAGCAGCCCAAACCCTGTGGTCTACGAGCAGTACTTC. Translated, it gives CASSPNPVVYEQYF.

J is TRBJ1-1 and V is TRBV5-5, with unresolved D. Per germline, CDR1 SGHKS and CDR2 YYEKEE (reference sequence). The CDR3 extends over 11 amino acids. V was trimmed by 2 bases and J by 6 bases, leaving 5 bases between them. The CDR3 is CASSLGPEAFF. In DNA form, the CDR3 reads TGTGCCAGCAGCTTAGGACCTGAAGCTTTCTTT.

The genes are TRBV9 and TRBJ2-7; 7 bases fit TRBD1. The V segment lost 2 bases and the J segment 7 bases; nucleotides outside the gene matches: 9. The length of the CDR3 is 14 residues. CDR1 is SGDLS, CDR2 YYNGEE, per germline. CDR3 nucleotides: TGTGCCAGCAGCGTCCTCGACAGGGCTGGGGAGCAGTACTTC. This codes for CASSVLDRAGEQYF.